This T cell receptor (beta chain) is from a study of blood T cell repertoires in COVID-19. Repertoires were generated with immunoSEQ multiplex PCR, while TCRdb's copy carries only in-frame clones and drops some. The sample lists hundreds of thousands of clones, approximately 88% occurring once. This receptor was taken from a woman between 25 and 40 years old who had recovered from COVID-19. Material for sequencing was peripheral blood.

CDR3 coding DNA: TGTGCCATCAGTGATAATACGGGATCGAGCGAGACCCAGTACTTC. Translation gives CAISDNTGSSETQYF. The rearrangement uses TRBV10-3 and TRBJ2-5, with D tentatively TRBD2 (5 bases). Germline V gene sequence: CDR1 ENHRY, CDR2 SYGVKD. The CDR3 is made up of 15 amino acids. Trimming cost V 3 bases and J 5 bases, with 16 bases left between them.